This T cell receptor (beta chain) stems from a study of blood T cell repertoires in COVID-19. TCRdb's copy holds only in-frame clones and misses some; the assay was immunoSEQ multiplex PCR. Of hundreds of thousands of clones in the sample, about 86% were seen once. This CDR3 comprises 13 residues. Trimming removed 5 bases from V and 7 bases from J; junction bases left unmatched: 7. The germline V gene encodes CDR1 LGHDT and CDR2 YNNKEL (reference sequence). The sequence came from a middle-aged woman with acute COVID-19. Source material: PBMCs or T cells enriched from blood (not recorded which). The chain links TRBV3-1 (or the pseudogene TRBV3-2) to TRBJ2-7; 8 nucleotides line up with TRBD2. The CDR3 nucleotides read TGTGCCAGCAGCTCGGGACTAGGAGGGGAGCAGTACTTC. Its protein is CASSSGLGGEQYF.